This passage covers 8 T cell receptor beta chains from one sample sequenced in a study of blood T cells in healthy people across ages. With a J-beta primer mix and a sample-barcoded 5' primer, a second PCR ran about 6 to 11 cycles. TCRdb ran MiXCR on the 5' RACE reads and lists one entry per CDR3 protein. The sample carries approximately 830,000 distinct CDR3 sequences, under 80% recorded once. Sequenced sample: blood. These receptors came from a man aged 25-45 years in good health.

DNA for the CDR3: TGCGCCAGCAACTCGGGCGTGGACTTGGGGACCCAGTACTTC. This gives the protein CASNSGVDLGTQYF. V is TRBV5-1 and J is TRBJ2-5, with D tentatively TRBD2 (5 bases). V was clipped by 6 bases and J by 7 bases, with 19 bases between them. Germline-derived CDR1 and CDR2 are SGHRS and YFSETQ. CDR3 length: 14 residues.

This chain joins TRBV12-3 or TRBV12-4 and TRBJ2-3; 8 nucleotides match TRBD2. Trimming at V came to 6 bases and at J to 2 bases, leaving 7 bases not matched to a gene. The CDR3 runs to 15 residues. CDR3 coding DNA: TGTGCCAGCAGCCGGGGGACTAGAGACACAGATACGCAGTATTTT. Translated, it gives CASSRGTRDTDTQYF.

V usage is TRBV6-1 and J usage is TRBJ2-5; 8 positions agree with TRBD1. The CDR3 totals 16 residues. Trimming cost V 0 bases and J 5 bases; bases outside gene matches: 8. CDR1 MNHNS and CDR2 SASEGT come from the germline V gene. CDR3 DNA sequence: TGTGCCAGCAGTGAAGCGCCGTCAGGGGGCAGGGAGACCCAGTACTTC. Its translation is CASSEAPSGGRETQYF.

This rearrangement joins TRBV20-1 to TRBJ1-6; D ambiguous. V was pared by 3 bases and J by 6 bases, with 15 bases between. Germline V lookup: CDR1 DFQATT, CDR2 SNEGSKA (reference sequence). This CDR3 comprises 15 residues. In DNA form, the CDR3 reads TGCAGTGCTAGGGATCGGGCAGGACTTAATTCACCCCTCCACTTT. Encoded protein: CSARDRAGLNSPLHF.

This chain uses TRBV20-1 with TRBJ2-3; no clear D. Germline CDR1 reads DFQATT; CDR2 reads SNEGSKA (reference sequence). V dropped 3 bases and J dropped 2 bases, with 12 bases sitting between them. This CDR3 is 14 amino acids long. CDR3 sequence reads: CSASPGLLTDTQYF. The CDR3 DNA follows: TGCAGTGCTAGCCCCGGTCTCCTCACAGATACGCAGTATTTT.

This clonotype was recorded a few times. The rearrangement joins TRBV4-2 to TRBJ2-7; D is possibly TRBD1 or TRBD2 (5 bases each). Trimming took 5 bases from V and 0 from J, leaving 14 bases between them. Germline CDR1 is LGHNA and CDR2 is YNFKEQ. The CDR3 has 15 amino acids. The CDR3 region is CASSTLGTDSYEQYF. The DNA for the CDR3 is TGTGCCAGCAGCACCCTGGGGACGGACTCCTACGAGCAGTACTTC.

The chain combines TRBV6-5 with TRBJ2-3; 7 bases align to TRBD2. Germline V gives CDR1 MNHEY, CDR2 SVGAGI. With 3 bases clipped from V and 3 bases from J, the junction kept 6 bases outside the gene matches. This CDR3 is 15 amino acids long. The CDR3 spells CASSYTSGETDTQYF. CDR3 coding DNA: TGTGCCAGCAGTTATACGAGCGGGGAGACAGATACGCAGTATTTT.

Ten or more counts support this clonotype. At one end, the junction sequence differs from germline, possibly due to a read error. The chain's CDR3 is CASSFGRYEQYF. For the CDR3, the DNA is TGCGCCAGCAGCTTTGGAAGGTACGAGCAGTACTTC. The genes are TRBV28 and TRBJ2-7; D uncertain. This CDR3 comprises 12 residues. Germline V lookup: CDR1 MDHEN, CDR2 SYDVKM. Together with reference TRBV28 and TRBJ2-7, the CDR3 gives the full variable domain: DVKVTQSSRYLVKRTGEKVFLECVQDMDHENMFWYRQDPGLGLRLIYFSYDVKMKEKGDIPEGYSVSREKKERFSLILESASTNQTSMYLCASSFGRYEQYFGPGTRLTVT.